This section outlines one T cell receptor (beta chain) sequence together with its context. What it binds is not known. V dropped 0 bases and J dropped 0 bases, with 20 bases sitting between them. This CDR3 contains 18 residues. Germline V gene data show CDR1 as DFQATT and CDR2 as SNEGSKA (reference sequence). The data derive from a study of CD8 T cells in ankylosing spondylitis. General study findings and limits: Existing reports had already noted some motif variants in reactive arthritis synovial fluid and blood. Within ankylosing spondylitis blood, a TCR beta motif made up of seven or eight highly homologous variants appeared to be characteristic.

By quantitative 5'-RACE with molecular barcodes, the TCR beta libraries were made. TCRdb re-analysed the 5' RACE reads in MiXCR, keeping a single row per CDR3 protein. The sample consists of fewer than 550,000 distinct CDR3 sequences, roughly 5% of them appearing once. V is TRBV20-1 and J is TRBJ1-1, with D perhaps TRBD1 (5 bases). The sequencing sample was made of blood, either unsorted or a sorted T cell fraction (not recorded which). The sequence derives from a male donor with ankylosing spondylitis. For the CDR3, the DNA is TGCAGTGCTAGAGATATTGGGCGAGCAGGGACGGTGAACACTGAAGCTTTCTTT. It encodes CSARDIGRAGTVNTEAFF.